This paragraph reports one T cell receptor (beta chain). The data were taken from a study of T cells in Graves' hyperthyroidism and ophthalmopathy. The germline V gene has CDR1 MNHEY and CDR2 SMNVEV (reference sequence). With 5 bases removed from V and 4 bases from J, the gap between germline ends came to 17 bases. The CDR3 is 15 residues long. Amplification yielded TCR beta CDR3 regions, with RNA transcripts as the source. The study used the HTBI primer set for a first-round RT-PCR of the TCR CDR3. MiXCR, run by TCRdb on the multiplex PCR reads, gives a single entry per CDR3 protein. The data contain more than 550,000 distinct CDR3 sequences, around a sixth of them singletons. Absent ophthalmopathy progression within 18 months defined stable Graves' hyperthyroidism.

The receptor was derived from a man over 45 with Graves' hyperthyroidism. This chain connects TRBV27 to TRBJ2-5, with D unclear. The source material was blood. The CDR3 nucleotides read TGTGCCAGCAGTCTATACACGACAACCTTAGAGACCCAGTACTTC. This sequence encodes CASSLYTTTLETQYF.